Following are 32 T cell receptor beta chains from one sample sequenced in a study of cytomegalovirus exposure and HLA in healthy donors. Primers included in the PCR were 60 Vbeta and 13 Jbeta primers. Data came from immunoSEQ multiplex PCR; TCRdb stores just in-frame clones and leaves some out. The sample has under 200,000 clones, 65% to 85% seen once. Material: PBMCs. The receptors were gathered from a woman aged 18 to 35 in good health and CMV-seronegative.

The CDR3 DNA follows: TGCGCCAGCAGCCAGGGCAACACCGGGGAGCTGTTTTTT. This codes for CASSQGNTGELFF. The V gene is TRBV4-1, the J gene TRBJ2-2; D gene ambiguous. Germline-derived CDR1 and CDR2 are MGHRA and YSYEKL. The V and J ends lost 3 bases and 2 bases respectively, with 4 bases between them. This CDR3 is built from 13 residues.

The CDR3: CASTERTLLFF. CDR3 bases: TGTGCCAGCACCGAGCGGACCTTGCTGTTTTTT. The rearrangement links TRBV28 to TRBJ1-4; D gene uncertain. Trimming pared 7 bases from V and 14 bases from J, leaving 14 bases between. This CDR3 has 11 residues. Germline CDR1 and CDR2: MDHEN and SYDVKM.

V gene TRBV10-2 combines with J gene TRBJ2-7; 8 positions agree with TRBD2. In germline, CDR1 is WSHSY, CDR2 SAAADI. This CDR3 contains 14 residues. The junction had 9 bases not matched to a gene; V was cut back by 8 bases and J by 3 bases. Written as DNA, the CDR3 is TGCGCCAGCCGGGGGGAGCGGGAGTTCTACGAGCAGTACTTC. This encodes CASRGEREFYEQYF.

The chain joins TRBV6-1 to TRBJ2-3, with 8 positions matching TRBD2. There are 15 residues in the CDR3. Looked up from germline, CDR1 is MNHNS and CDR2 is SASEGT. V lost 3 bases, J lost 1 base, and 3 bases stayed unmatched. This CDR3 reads CASSDPREGTDTQYF. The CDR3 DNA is TGTGCCAGCAGTGATCCGCGGGAGGGCACAGATACGCAGTATTTT.

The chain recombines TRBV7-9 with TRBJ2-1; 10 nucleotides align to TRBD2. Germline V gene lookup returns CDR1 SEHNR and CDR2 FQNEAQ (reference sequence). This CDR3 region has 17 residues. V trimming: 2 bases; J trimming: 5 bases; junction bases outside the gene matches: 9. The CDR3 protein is CASSLWSGLATNNEQFF. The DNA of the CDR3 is TGTGCCAGCAGCTTATGGTCGGGACTAGCGACTAACAATGAGCAGTTCTTC.

DNA for the CDR3: TGTGCCTGGGGGAAGACTAGCGGGACCTACGAGCAGTACTTC. Its translation is CAWGKTSGTYEQYF. The V call is TRBV30, the J call TRBJ2-7, with 11 bases matching TRBD2. Looked up from germline, CDR1 is GTSNPN and CDR2 is SVGIG (reference sequence). Losses at the gene ends were 5 bases for V and 2 bases for J; bases not matched to a gene: 5. The CDR3 covers 14 residues.

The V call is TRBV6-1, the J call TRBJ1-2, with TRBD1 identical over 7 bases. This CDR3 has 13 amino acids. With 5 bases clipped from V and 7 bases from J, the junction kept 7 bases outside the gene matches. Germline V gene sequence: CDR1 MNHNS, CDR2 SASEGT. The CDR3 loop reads CASSLTGTVGYTF. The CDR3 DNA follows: TGTGCCAGCAGTCTCACCGGGACAGTTGGCTACACCTTC.

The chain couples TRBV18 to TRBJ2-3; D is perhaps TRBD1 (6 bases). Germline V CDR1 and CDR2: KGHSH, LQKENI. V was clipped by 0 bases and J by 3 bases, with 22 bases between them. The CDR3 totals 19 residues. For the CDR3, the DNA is TGTGCCAGCTCACCACCCAGCCGGACGACAGGCTATGGGACAGATACGCAGTATTTT. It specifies CASSPPSRTTGYGTDTQYF.

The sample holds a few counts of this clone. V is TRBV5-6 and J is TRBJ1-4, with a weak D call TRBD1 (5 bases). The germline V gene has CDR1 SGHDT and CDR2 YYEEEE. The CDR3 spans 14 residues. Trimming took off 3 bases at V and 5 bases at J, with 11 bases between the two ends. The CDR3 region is CASSWDGLNEKLFF. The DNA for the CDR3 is TGTGCCAGCAGCTGGGACGGACTAAATGAAAAACTGTTTTTT.

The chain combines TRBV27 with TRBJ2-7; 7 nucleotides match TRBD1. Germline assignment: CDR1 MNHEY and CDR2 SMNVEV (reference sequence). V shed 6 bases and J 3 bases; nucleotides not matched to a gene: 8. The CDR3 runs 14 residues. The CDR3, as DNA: TGTGCCAGCAGCTGGACAGGAGTGGGCTACGAGCAGTACTTC. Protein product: CASSWTGVGYEQYF.

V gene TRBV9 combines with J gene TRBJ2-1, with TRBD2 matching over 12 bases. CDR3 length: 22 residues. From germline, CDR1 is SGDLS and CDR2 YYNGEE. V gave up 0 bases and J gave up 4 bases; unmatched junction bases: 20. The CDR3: CASSVDTKGLAGRVVWYNEQFF. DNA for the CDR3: TGTGCCAGCAGCGTAGACACCAAAGGACTAGCGGGACGGGTTGTTTGGTACAATGAGCAGTTCTTC.

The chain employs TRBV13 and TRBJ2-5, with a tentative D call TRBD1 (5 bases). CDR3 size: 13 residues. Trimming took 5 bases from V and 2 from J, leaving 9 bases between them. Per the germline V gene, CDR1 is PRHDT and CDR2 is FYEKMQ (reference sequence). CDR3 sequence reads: CASSTTDQETQYF. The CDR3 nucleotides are TGTGCCAGCAGCACGACAGATCAAGAGACCCAGTACTTC.

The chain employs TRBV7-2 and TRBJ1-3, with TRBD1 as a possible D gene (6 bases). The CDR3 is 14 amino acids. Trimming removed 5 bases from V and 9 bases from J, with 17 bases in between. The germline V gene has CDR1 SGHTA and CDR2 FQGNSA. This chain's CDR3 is CASSRMDSAGTIYF. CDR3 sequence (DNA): TGTGCCAGCAGCCGCATGGACAGCGCGGGCACCATATATTTT.

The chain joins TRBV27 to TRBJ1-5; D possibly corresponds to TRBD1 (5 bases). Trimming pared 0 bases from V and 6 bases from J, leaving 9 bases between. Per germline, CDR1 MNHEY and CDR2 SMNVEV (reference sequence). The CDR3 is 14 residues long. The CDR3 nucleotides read TGTGCCAGCAGTTTATCGGCAGGGTTTCAGCCCCAGCATTTT. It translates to CASSLSAGFQPQHF.

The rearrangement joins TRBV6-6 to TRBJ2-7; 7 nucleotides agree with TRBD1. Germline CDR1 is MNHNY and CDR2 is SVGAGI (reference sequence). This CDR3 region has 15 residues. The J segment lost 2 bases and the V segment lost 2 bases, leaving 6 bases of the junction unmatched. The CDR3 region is CASSYAGTEAYEQYF. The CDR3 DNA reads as TGTGCCAGCAGTTACGCAGGGACAGAAGCCTACGAGCAGTACTTC.

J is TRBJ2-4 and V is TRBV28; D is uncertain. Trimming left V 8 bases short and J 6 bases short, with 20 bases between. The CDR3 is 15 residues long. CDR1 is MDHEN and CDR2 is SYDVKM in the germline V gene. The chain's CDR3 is CASGGLVTTGNIQYF. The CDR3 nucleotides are TGTGCCAGCGGTGGGTTAGTTACTACCGGAAACATTCAGTACTTC.

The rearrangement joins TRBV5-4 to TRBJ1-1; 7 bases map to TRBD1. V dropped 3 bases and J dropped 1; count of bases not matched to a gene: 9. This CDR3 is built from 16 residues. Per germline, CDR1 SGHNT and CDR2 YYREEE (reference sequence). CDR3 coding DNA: TGTGCCAGCAGCTCGCTCAGGGGGGCCGGGAACACTGAAGCTTTCTTT. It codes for CASSSLRGAGNTEAFF.

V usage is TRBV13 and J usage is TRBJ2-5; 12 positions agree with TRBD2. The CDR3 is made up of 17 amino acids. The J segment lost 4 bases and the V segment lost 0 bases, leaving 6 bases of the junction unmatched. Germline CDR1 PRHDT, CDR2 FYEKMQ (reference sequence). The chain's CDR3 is CASSLGRTSGTRETQYF. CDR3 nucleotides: TGTGCCAGCAGCTTAGGCAGGACTAGCGGGACGAGAGAGACCCAGTACTTC.

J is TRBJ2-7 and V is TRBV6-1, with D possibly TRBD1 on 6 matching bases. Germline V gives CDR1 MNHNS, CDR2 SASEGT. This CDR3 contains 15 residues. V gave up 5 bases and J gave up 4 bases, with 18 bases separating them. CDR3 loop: CASSMGHLSPYEQYF. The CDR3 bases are TGTGCCAGCAGTATGGGACACCTATCCCCTTACGAGCAGTACTTC.

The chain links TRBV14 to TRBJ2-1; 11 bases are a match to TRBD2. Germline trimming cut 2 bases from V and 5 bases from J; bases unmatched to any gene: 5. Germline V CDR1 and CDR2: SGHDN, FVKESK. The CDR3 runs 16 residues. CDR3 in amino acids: CASSQPTSGAHNEQFF. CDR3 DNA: TGTGCCAGCAGCCAACCGACTAGCGGGGCGCACAATGAGCAGTTCTTC.

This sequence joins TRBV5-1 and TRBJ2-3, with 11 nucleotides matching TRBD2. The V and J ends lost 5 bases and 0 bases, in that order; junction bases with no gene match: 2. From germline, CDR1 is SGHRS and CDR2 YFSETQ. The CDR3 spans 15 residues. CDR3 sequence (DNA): TGCGCCAGCAGATGGACTAGCGGGAGCACAGATACGCAGTATTTT. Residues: CASRWTSGSTDTQYF.

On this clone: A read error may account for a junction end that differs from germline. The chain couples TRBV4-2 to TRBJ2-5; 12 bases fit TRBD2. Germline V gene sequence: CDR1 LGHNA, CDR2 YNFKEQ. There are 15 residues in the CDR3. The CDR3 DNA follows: TGTGCCAGCAGCCAACTAGCGGGAGGGCAAGGGACCCAGTACTTC. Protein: CASSQLAGGQGTQYF.

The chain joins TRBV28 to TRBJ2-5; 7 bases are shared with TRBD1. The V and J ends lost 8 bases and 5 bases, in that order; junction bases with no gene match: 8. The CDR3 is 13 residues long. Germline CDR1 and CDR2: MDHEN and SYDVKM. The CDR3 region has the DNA TGTGCCAGCGGAGAGGGGGCGCGGGAGACCCAGTACTTC. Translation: CASGEGARETQYF.

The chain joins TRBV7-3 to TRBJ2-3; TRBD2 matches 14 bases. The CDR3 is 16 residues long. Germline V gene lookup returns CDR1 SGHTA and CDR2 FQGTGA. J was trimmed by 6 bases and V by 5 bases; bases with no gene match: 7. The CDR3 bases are TGTGCCAGCAGCCCCACGGGGACTAGCGGGAGTGATACGCAGTATTTT. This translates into CASSPTGTSGSDTQYF.

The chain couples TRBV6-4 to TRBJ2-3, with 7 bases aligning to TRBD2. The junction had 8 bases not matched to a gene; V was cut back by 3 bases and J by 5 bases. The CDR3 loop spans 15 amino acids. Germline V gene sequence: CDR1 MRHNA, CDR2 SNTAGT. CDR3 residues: CASSELAGVVDTQYF. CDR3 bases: TGTGCCAGCAGTGAGCTTGCGGGAGTTGTAGATACGCAGTATTTT.

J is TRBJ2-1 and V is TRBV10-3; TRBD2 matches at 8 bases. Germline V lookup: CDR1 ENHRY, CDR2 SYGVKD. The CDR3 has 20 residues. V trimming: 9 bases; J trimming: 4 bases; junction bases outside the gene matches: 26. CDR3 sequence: CAIGVGLAGNSMPLYNEQFF. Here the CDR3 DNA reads TGTGCCATAGGGGTAGGGCTAGCGGGCAACTCTATGCCCCTATACAATGAGCAGTTCTTC.

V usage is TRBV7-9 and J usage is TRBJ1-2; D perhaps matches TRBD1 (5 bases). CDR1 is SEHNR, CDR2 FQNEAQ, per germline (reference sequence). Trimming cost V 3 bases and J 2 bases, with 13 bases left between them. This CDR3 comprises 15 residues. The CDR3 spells CASSFNPQGNYGYTF. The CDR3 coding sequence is TGTGCCAGCAGCTTTAATCCGCAGGGAAACTATGGCTACACCTTC.

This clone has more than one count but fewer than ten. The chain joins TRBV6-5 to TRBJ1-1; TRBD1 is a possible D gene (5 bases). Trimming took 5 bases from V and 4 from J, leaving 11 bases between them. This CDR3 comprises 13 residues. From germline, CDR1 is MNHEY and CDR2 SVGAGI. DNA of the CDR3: TGTGCCAGCAGTGAGGTTAGGGGCACTGAAGCTTTCTTT. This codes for CASSEVRGTEAFF.

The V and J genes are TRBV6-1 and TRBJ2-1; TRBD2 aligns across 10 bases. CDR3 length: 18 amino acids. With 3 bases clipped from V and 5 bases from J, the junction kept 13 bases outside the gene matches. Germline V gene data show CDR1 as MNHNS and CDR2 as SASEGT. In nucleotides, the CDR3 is TGTGCCAGCAGTGACCCCGTGGCTAGCGGGAGTCTTAACAATGAGCAGTTCTTC. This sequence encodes CASSDPVASGSLNNEQFF.

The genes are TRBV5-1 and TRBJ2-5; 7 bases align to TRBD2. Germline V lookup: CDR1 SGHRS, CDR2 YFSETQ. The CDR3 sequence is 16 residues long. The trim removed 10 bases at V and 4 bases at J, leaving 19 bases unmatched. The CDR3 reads CASKSEGAGPLETQYF. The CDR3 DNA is TGCGCCTCTAAATCAGAGGGAGCGGGACCCCTAGAGACCCAGTACTTC.

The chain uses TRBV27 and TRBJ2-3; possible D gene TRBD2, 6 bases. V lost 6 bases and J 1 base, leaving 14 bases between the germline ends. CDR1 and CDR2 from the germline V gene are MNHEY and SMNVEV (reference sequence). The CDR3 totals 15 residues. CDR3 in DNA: TGTGCCAGCAGCCAAAGCGGGTCGGGCACAGATACGCAGTATTTT. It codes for CASSQSGSGTDTQYF.

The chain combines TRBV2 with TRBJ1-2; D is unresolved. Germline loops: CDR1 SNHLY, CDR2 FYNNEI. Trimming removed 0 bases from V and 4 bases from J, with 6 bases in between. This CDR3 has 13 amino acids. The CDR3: CASSEAGSYGYTF. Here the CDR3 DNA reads TGTGCCAGCAGTGAAGCAGGGAGCTATGGCTACACCTTC.